This entry concerns a single T cell receptor beta chain. What it recognizes is unknown. 13 Jbeta primers and 60 Vbeta primers were used for the PCR. Data came from immunoSEQ multiplex PCR; TCRdb stores just in-frame clones and leaves some out. This table has about 140,000 clones, around 80% appearing once. The data were obtained in a study of cytomegalovirus exposure and HLA in healthy donors. Germline assignment: CDR1 SGHTA and CDR2 FQGNSA. The CDR3 contains 12 residues. V was cut by 4 bases and J by 10 bases, with 11 bases left in between. General study results and limits: The authors later linked a missense DCLRE1C variant to TCR beta V- and J-gene trimming. CMV antigen specificity of a few CMV-associated chains was confirmed in vitro. The study designated around 150 TCR beta chains cytomegalovirus-associated. The study carried out a later analysis of TCR beta sequences. It associated some 17,000 of them with specific HLA alleles at a false discovery rate of 0.05.

The sequenced sample was PBMCs. The source is a man aged 25-45 years in good health and CMV-seropositive. This chain uses TRBV7-2 with TRBJ2-1; no reliable D call. CDR3 region: CASSSKLREQFF. The DNA of the CDR3 is TGTGCCAGCAGCTCAAAACTAAGGGAGCAGTTCTTC.